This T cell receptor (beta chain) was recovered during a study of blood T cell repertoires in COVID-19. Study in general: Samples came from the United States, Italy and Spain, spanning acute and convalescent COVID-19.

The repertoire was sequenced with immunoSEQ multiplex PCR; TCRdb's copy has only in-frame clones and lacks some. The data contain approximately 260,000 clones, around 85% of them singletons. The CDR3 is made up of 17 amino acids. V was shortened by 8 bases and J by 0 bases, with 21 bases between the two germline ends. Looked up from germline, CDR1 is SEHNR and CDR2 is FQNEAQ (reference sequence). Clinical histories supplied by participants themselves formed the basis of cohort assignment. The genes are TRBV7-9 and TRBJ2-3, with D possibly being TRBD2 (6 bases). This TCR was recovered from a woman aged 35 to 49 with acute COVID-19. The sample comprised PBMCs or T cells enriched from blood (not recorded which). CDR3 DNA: TGTGCCAGCCGCGGGGTAGCGGAGAGAACTAGCACAGATACGCAGTATTTT. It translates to CASRGVAERTSTDTQYF.